This TCR beta chain comes out of a study of blood T cell repertoires in COVID-19. Study-level background: Donors in the United States, Italy and Spain gave samples during acute or convalescent COVID-19. Sources were T cells, B-cell-depleted T cells, or PBMCs; the material itself was cDNA or gDNA.

Original processing notes: Amplification with reference gene primers provided the estimates of nucleated cell counts. Sequencing used immunoSEQ multiplex PCR; TCRdb keeps in-frame clones, though not all of them. V, J and clone size are those of that table, while D and trimming were read from the DNA. The sample includes 240,000 or so clones, 80% to 90% of them seen just once. The V segment lost 6 bases and the J segment 4 bases; nucleotides outside the gene matches: 5. The germline CDR1 and CDR2 sequences are SQVTM and ANQGSEA. CDR3 length equals 13 residues. Contact with a PCR-confirmed or clinician-diagnosed COVID-19 case occurred within 2 weeks of entry.

What was sequenced was PBMCs or T cells enriched from blood (not recorded which). The V and J genes are TRBV29-1 and TRBJ2-5, with 10 positions matching TRBD2. The receptor comes from a man aged 50 to 59 who had been exposed to COVID-19. CDR3 nucleotides: TGCAGCGTGGAGGCTAGCGGGAGAGAGACCCAGTACTTC. Amino acid sequence: CSVEASGRETQYF.